Listed here is a single TCR beta chain. Trimming left V 4 bases short and J 1 base short, with 11 bases between. From germline, CDR1 is GTSNPN and CDR2 SVGIG (reference sequence). The CDR3 is made up of 14 amino acids. These data belong to a study of blood T cell repertoires in COVID-19. TCRdb keeps only in-frame clones here, not all; method: immunoSEQ multiplex PCR. The table shows more than 50,000 clones, with 80% to 95% occurring only once. V gene TRBV30 combines with J gene TRBJ1-5; unclear D gene. The origin of this receptor is a man older than 75 with acute or convalescent COVID-19. Input material: peripheral blood. The CDR3 DNA reads TGTGCCTGGAACCCTCAGGCAAGCAATCAGCCCCAGCATTTT. As protein: CAWNPQASNQPQHF.